These 10 T cell receptor beta chains came from one sample sequenced in a study of T cells expressing NK-cell markers. TCRdb reworked the 5' RACE reads into one entry per CDR3 protein, no DNA. The sample holds roughly 450,000 distinct CDR3 sequences. Sample: blood T cells: a sorted CD56 or NKG2C T cell subset, CD4+ or CD8+ T cells, or bulk PBMC T cells (not recorded which). These TCRs come from a woman between 50 and 59 years old in good health.

The V and J genes are TRBV30 and TRBJ1-5; TCRdb reports TRBD1, a call that lacks DNA to check it against. The CDR3 covers 13 residues. Germline CDR1 and CDR2: GTSNPN and SVGIG (reference sequence). The CDR3 protein is CAWSTGESQPQHF.

The chain combines TRBV5-1 with TRBJ2-7; TCRdb reports TRBD1, a call that lacks DNA to check it against. Germline values: CDR1 SGHRS, CDR2 YFSETQ. There are 16 residues in the CDR3. CDR3 sequence reads: CASSRDTTQGLPPQYF.

This chain connects TRBV20-1 to TRBJ2-3; TCRdb calls TRBD1, which cannot be checked without DNA. CDR3 length: 14 amino acids. Per the germline V gene, CDR1 is DFQATT and CDR2 is SNEGSKA (reference sequence). The CDR3 region is CSARVRASTDTQYF.

The chain is built from TRBV6-2 or TRBV6-3 and TRBJ2-7; TCRdb designates TRBD2, a call that cannot be tested without DNA. The CDR3 has 17 residues. The V gene's germline CDR1 is MNHEY and CDR2 SVGEGT. The CDR3 spells CASSYGLAGALLYEQYF.

V usage is TRBV7-9 and J usage is TRBJ2-1; the D call from TCRdb, TRBD2, cannot be confirmed without DNA. The CDR3 loop spans 16 amino acids. Germline V gene sequence: CDR1 SEHNR, CDR2 FQNEAQ (reference sequence). CDR3 sequence reads: CASSPRVAGVRNEQFF.

The CDR3 reads CASSQDRSVHSGANVLTF. V is TRBV4-1 and J is TRBJ2-6. The CDR3 length is 18 residues. The V gene's germline CDR1 is MGHRA and CDR2 YSYEKL.

The genes are TRBV15 and TRBJ2-1. Germline V gene lookup returns CDR1 LNHNV and CDR2 YYDKDF (reference sequence). This CDR3 comprises 13 residues. Here the CDR3 reads CATSRDKTYEQFF.

The chain is built from TRBV20-1 and TRBJ2-5; TCRdb proposes TRBD2, but this gene call is untestable without DNA. CDR1 is DFQATT, CDR2 SNEGSKA, per germline (reference sequence). There are 18 residues in the CDR3. CDR3 amino acids: CSAINLRTQPGPQETQYF.

The V gene is TRBV10-3, the J gene TRBJ2-7; the TCRdb call, TRBD1, lacks DNA for checking. The CDR3 loop spans 14 amino acids. Germline V gene lookup returns CDR1 ENHRY and CDR2 SYGVKD. CDR3 amino acids: CAISPGQGGYEQYF.

This chain connects TRBV5-1 to TRBJ1-6. Germline V lookup: CDR1 SGHRS, CDR2 YFSETQ. This CDR3 is built from 15 residues. This CDR3 is CASSLAGRLYSPLHF. Based on the CDR3 plus reference TRBV5-1 and TRBJ1-6, the full variable domain is KAGVTQTPRYLIKTRGQQVTLSCSPISGHRSVSWYQQTPGQGLQFLFEYFSETQRNKGNFPGRFSGRQFSNSRSEMNVSTLELGDSALYLCASSLAGRLYSPLHFGNGTRLTVT.